This passage covers 17 T cell receptor beta chains from one sample sequenced in a study of human T cells and chemical hapten exposure. TCRdb used MiXCR to reprocess the RACE reads, holding one entry per CDR3 protein. The sample has 70,000 to 95,000 distinct CDR3 sequences, around 6.7% seen once. Time point described: patch test 2, 6 weeks after DPC sensitization. Specified treatment: therapeutic diphenylcyclopropenone sensitization with weekly scalp DPC. Sequenced material: whole blood, taken in connection with sensitization to the hapten diphenylcyclopropenone (DPC). These receptors came from a woman aged 30 to 39 with alopecia areata. Some clones in this sample may be carry-over from other donors' samples.

Ten or more counts support this clonotype. The chain recombines TRBV6-1 with TRBJ1-1, with 8 nucleotides matching TRBD1. The CDR3 loop spans 14 amino acids. Germline lookup yields CDR1 MNHNS and CDR2 SASEGT. V lost 6 bases, J lost 5 bases, and 8 bases stayed unmatched. The CDR3 spells CASSAQGAGTEAFF. The CDR3 DNA reads TGTGCCAGCAGCGCCCAGGGGGCTGGGACTGAAGCTTTCTTT.

Many counts were recorded for this clonotype. The chain links TRBV9 to TRBJ2-3; D perhaps matches TRBD2 (5 bases). This CDR3 contains 14 residues. Trimming removed 4 bases from V and 7 bases from J, with 16 bases in between. Germline-derived CDR1 and CDR2 are SGDLS and YYNGEE. DNA for the CDR3: TGTGCCAGCAGCCCCCAAACGAGCGGATATACGCAGTATTTT. Translated: CASSPQTSGYTQYF.

This clonotype turned up a few times. The chain has TRBV5-6 and TRBJ2-1, with 10 bases identical to TRBD1. The germline V gene encodes CDR1 SGHDT and CDR2 YYEEEE. V shed 0 bases, J shed 1 base, and the junction held 1 base outside the gene matches. This CDR3 region has 16 residues. DNA of the CDR3: TGTGCCAGCAGCTTGGCGGACAGGGGGTCCTACAATGAGCAGTTCTTC. Translating gives CASSLADRGSYNEQFF.

This clonotype was counted between two and nine times. The chain employs TRBV30 and TRBJ2-6; D unclear. The CDR3 loop spans 13 amino acids. The germline gives CDR1 GTSNPN, CDR2 SVGIG (reference sequence). The V end lost 4 bases, the J end lost 0 bases, and 4 bases lay between the germline ends. The CDR3, as DNA: TGTGCCTGGACGACCTCTGGGGCCAACGTCCTGACTTTC. This encodes CAWTTSGANVLTF.

This clonotype was observed a few times. The V gene is TRBV18, the J gene TRBJ1-1; 8 bases align to TRBD1. Trimming took 3 bases from V and 4 from J; bases not matched to a gene: 10. The germline V gene has CDR1 KGHSH and CDR2 LQKENI. This CDR3 is built from 16 residues. The CDR3 loop is CASSPRTGKGGTEAFF. The DNA for the CDR3 is TGTGCCAGCTCACCTCGGACAGGGAAGGGAGGCACTGAAGCTTTCTTT.

The chain employs TRBV30 and TRBJ1-1; 7 bases are a match to TRBD1. The CDR3 covers 13 residues. Germline V gives CDR1 GTSNPN, CDR2 SVGIG (reference sequence). J was trimmed by 2 bases and V by 1 base; bases with no gene match: 1. The CDR3 sequence: CAWSGTGNTEAFF. CDR3 nucleotides: TGTGCCTGGAGTGGGACAGGTAACACTGAAGCTTTCTTT.

Many counts were recorded for this clonotype. The rearrangement joins TRBV25-1 to TRBJ2-7; 9 bases are a match to TRBD1. This CDR3 region has 14 residues. V shed 4 bases and J 5 bases; nucleotides not matched to a gene: 6. Germline V gene data show CDR1 as MGHDK and CDR2 as SYGVNS. CDR3 coding DNA: TGTGCCAGCAGTGCCCCGGACAGGGGCGACGAGCAGTACTTC. The encoded protein is CASSAPDRGDEQYF.

The chain recombines TRBV20-1 with TRBJ1-6, with TRBD1 matching over 8 bases. Germline V gives CDR1 DFQATT, CDR2 SNEGSKA (reference sequence). The CDR3 totals 14 residues. V trimming: 5 bases; J trimming: 7 bases; junction bases outside the gene matches: 7. The CDR3 loop reads CSALGGQGNSPLHF. The CDR3 coding sequence is TGCAGTGCTCTGGGCGGACAGGGCAATTCACCCCTCCACTTT.

This clonotype was counted once. This sequence may be a read error, since a much larger clone differs from it by one base. V is TRBV6-2 or TRBV6-3 and J is TRBJ2-1, with D tentatively TRBD2 (5 bases). Germline values: CDR1 MNHEY, CDR2 SVGEGT. CDR3 length: 12 amino acids. The CDR3 sequence is CVSSGALLSLFF. Here the CDR3 DNA reads TGTGTCAGCAGCGGAGCCCTACTTAGCCTGTTCTTC.

This clonotype was picked up many times. This chain joins TRBV12-3 or TRBV12-4 and TRBJ2-7; TRBD1 aligns across 9 bases. After removal of 2 bases from V and 3 bases from J, the junction contained 5 bases not matched to a gene. There are 15 residues in the CDR3. CDR3 in amino acids: CASSLLGTGSYEQYF. As DNA, the CDR3 is TGTGCCAGCAGTTTACTGGGGACAGGGAGCTACGAGCAGTACTTC.

Many counts were recorded for this clonotype. The chain has TRBV30 and TRBJ1-1; D remains ambiguous. This CDR3 has 11 residues. Germline V CDR1 and CDR2: GTSNPN, SVGIG (reference sequence). Trimming took off 0 bases at V and 5 bases at J, with 4 bases between the two ends. DNA of the CDR3: TGTGCCTGGAGTGTATGGACTGAAGCTTTCTTT. Translation: CAWSVWTEAFF.

V usage is TRBV6-5 and J usage is TRBJ1-5; D is possibly TRBD1 (5 bases). V was cut by 3 bases and J by 1 base, with 10 bases left in between. CDR1 MNHEY and CDR2 SVGAGI come from the germline V gene. The CDR3 contains 15 residues. This CDR3 is CASSYGASSNQPQHF. The CDR3 nucleotides read TGTGCCAGCAGTTATGGGGCCAGCAGCAATCAGCCCCAGCATTTT.

This clonotype was counted at least ten times. The rearrangement links TRBV29-1 to TRBJ2-1, with TRBD2 matching over 13 bases. The CDR3 runs to 13 residues. Germline-derived CDR1 and CDR2 are SQVTM and ANQGSEA. V shed 8 bases, J shed 10 bases, and the junction held 8 bases outside the gene matches. CDR3 bases: TGCAGCACCCGACTAGCGGGGGGTACCGAGCAGTTCTTC. This encodes CSTRLAGGTEQFF.

This clonotype was counted at least ten times. The V gene is TRBV4-2, the J gene TRBJ1-1; D is ambiguous. The V gene's germline CDR1 is LGHNA and CDR2 YNFKEQ. V was clipped by 4 bases and J by 8 bases, with 11 bases between them. This CDR3 is built from 12 residues. CDR3 loop: CASSRPATEAFF. The CDR3 region has the DNA TGTGCCAGCAGCCGCCCGGCTACAGAAGCTTTCTTT.

The chain links TRBV12-3 or TRBV12-4 to TRBJ1-6, with 12 bases identical to TRBD1. The CDR3 totals 18 residues. Trimming removed 6 bases from V and 0 bases from J; junction bases left unmatched: 6. CDR3 sequence reads: CASRGDRGLSSYNSPLHF. The CDR3 bases are TGTGCCAGCAGAGGGGACAGGGGGCTTAGCTCCTATAATTCACCCCTCCACTTT.

This chain uses TRBV20-1 with TRBJ2-3, with 8 bases identical to TRBD2. CDR1 DFQATT and CDR2 SNEGSKA come from the germline V gene (reference sequence). V lost 0 bases to trimming and J lost 6 bases; unmatched junction nucleotides: 11. CDR3 length equals 16 residues. This CDR3 reads CSARDLETGGPDTQYF. Written as DNA, the CDR3 is TGCAGTGCTAGAGATCTTGAGACGGGGGGGCCCGATACGCAGTATTTT.

In its sample, this clonotype was seen many times. This rearrangement joins TRBV5-1 to TRBJ2-3, with D perhaps given as TRBD1 or TRBD2 (5 bases each). V dropped 5 bases and J dropped 1 base, with 11 bases sitting between them. Germline assignment: CDR1 SGHRS and CDR2 YFSETQ. This CDR3 is built from 14 residues. The CDR3 DNA is TGCGCCAGCAGGACGGGGCCTGGCACAGATACGCAGTATTTT. It encodes CASRTGPGTDTQYF. The full variable domain, rest sourced from reference TRBV5-1 and TRBJ2-3, is KAGVTQTPRYLIKTRGQQVTLSCSPISGHRSVSWYQQTPGQGLQFLFEYFSETQRNKGNFPGRFSGRQFSNSRSEMNVSTLELGDSALYLCASRTGPGTDTQYFGPGTRLTVL.